Sequencing of this TCR beta chain was carried out in a study of T-cell memory formation after mild COVID-19. Study summary: Clustering of TCRs was largely donor specific.

TCRdb recomputed calls from the 5' RACE reads with MiXCR, one row per CDR3 protein. The sample yields fewer than 550,000 distinct CDR3 sequences, about 19% seen once. This clonotype was picked up a small number of times. Between the trimmed V and J ends, which lost 3 bases and 5 bases, there was a span of 13 bases. The CDR3 covers 14 residues. Germline V gives CDR1 SSHAT, CDR2 FNYEAQ (reference sequence). Sequencing was performed on PBMCs or a T cell subset sorted from them (not recorded which). The V call is TRBV7-7, the J call TRBJ2-5; TRBD2 is a possible D gene (5 bases). The sequence came from an adult woman who had mild COVID-19 (a few samples of this study predate the infection). Cell type and time point are not known. The DNA for the CDR3 is TGTGCCAGCAGCTTTTCCGGGATGGGGGAGACCCAGTACTTC. Protein: CASSFSGMGETQYF. The variable domain in full, with the rest retrieved from reference TRBV7-7 and TRBJ2-5, is GAGVSQSPRYKVTKRGQDVTLRCDPISSHATLYWYQQALGQGPEFLTYFNYEAQPDKSGLPSDRFSAERPEGSISTLTIQRTEQRDSAMYRCASSFSGMGETQYFGPGTRLLVL.